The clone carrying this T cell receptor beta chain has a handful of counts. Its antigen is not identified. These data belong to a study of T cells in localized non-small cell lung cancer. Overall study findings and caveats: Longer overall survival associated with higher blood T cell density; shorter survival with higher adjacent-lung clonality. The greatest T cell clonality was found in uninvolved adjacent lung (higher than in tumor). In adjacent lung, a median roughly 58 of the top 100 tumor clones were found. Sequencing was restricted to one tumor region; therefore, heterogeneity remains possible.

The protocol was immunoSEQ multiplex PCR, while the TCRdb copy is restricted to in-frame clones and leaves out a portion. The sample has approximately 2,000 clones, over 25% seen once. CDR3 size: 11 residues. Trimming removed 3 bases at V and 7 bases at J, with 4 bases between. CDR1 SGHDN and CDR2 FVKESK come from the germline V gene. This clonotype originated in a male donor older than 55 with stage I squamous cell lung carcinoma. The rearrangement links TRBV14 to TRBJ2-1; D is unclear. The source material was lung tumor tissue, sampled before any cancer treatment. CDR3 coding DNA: TGTGCCAGCAGCCATGTAAATGAGCAGTTCTTC. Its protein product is CASSHVNEQFF.